A single sample is the source of the 2 T cell receptor beta chains below, sequenced in a study of blood T cells in healthy people across ages. Primers used in a second PCR of roughly 7 to 12 cycles were a sample-barcoded 5' primer and a J-beta primer mix. One entry per CDR3 protein, called by TCRdb with MiXCR from the 5' RACE reads. Among over a million distinct CDR3 sequences listed, 45% were seen once. The material sequenced was blood. The receptors here all came from a woman aged 55-69 years in good health.

The rearrangement joins TRBV20-1 to TRBJ2-1, with 12 bases lining up with TRBD2. The trim removed 5 bases at V and 3 bases at J, leaving 2 bases unmatched. There are 14 residues in the CDR3. The germline V gene encodes CDR1 DFQATT and CDR2 SNEGSKA (reference sequence). The CDR3: CSARLAGDYNEQFF. CDR3 DNA sequence: TGCAGTGCTCGACTAGCGGGAGACTACAATGAGCAGTTCTTC.

The chain uses TRBV4-1 and TRBJ2-1; 10 bases align to TRBD2. The CDR3 covers 15 residues. CDR1 is MGHRA and CDR2 is YSYEKL in the germline V gene. Trimming cost V 3 bases and J 12 bases; bases outside gene matches: 11. This CDR3 is CASSHSGTSAAGQFF. The CDR3 bases are TGCGCCAGCAGCCACTCCGGGACTAGCGCCGCGGGGCAGTTCTTC.